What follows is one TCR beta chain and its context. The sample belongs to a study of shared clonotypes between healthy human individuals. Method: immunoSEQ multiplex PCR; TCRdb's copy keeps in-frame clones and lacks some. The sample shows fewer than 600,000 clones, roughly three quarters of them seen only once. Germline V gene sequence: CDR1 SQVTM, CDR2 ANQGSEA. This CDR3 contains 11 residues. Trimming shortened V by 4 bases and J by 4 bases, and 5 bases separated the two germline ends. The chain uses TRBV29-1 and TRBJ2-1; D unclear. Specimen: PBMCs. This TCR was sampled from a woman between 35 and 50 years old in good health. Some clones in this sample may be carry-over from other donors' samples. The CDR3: CSVGIYNEQFF. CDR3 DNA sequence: TGCAGCGTTGGGATTTACAATGAGCAGTTCTTC.